The next 16 T cell receptor beta chains were all read from a single sample in a study of cytomegalovirus exposure and HLA in healthy donors. The method was immunoSEQ multiplex PCR; TCRdb's version includes in-frame clones alone and lacks a portion of them. The repertoire holds over 150,000 clones, about 85% seen once, with about 16% in the top ten. The specimen sequenced was PBMCs. The receptors stem from a man aged 18 to 29 in good health and CMV-seropositive.

About this clone: This specimen includes other DNA sequences encoding the same CDR3. The gene calls are TRBV11-2 and TRBJ2-1; 8 nucleotides align to TRBD2. CDR3 size: 14 residues. The J segment lost 4 bases and the V segment lost 3 bases, leaving 2 bases of the junction unmatched. Germline CDR1 is SGHAT and CDR2 is FQNNGV. CDR3 loop: CASSLAGGYNEQFF. The CDR3 nucleotides are TGTGCCAGCAGCTTGGCGGGAGGTTACAATGAGCAGTTCTTC.

V and J are TRBV6-1 and TRBJ1-6, with 7 positions matching TRBD1. CDR3 length: 14 residues. The trim removed 3 bases at V and 7 bases at J, leaving 3 bases unmatched. The germline V gene encodes CDR1 MNHNS and CDR2 SASEGT. For the CDR3, the DNA is TGTGCCAGCAGTGAGGACAGGCTCAATTCACCCCTCCACTTT. This codes for CASSEDRLNSPLHF.

The rearrangement joins TRBV4-1 to TRBJ2-5; TRBD1 matches at 10 bases. The CDR3 has 16 amino acids. Germline trimming cut 8 bases from V and 1 base from J; bases unmatched to any gene: 10. Germline V gene lookup returns CDR1 MGHRA and CDR2 YSYEKL. The CDR3 DNA reads as TGCGCCAGCTCACCAGGTGGGACAGGGGCCCAAGAGACCCAGTACTTC. Translation: CASSPGGTGAQETQYF.

The chain carries TRBV5-5 and TRBJ1-2; TRBD1 agrees at 11 bases. The CDR3 is 15 residues long. J gave up 4 bases and V 1 base, and 3 bases lay outside the gene matches. Germline V lookup: CDR1 SGHKS, CDR2 YYEKEE (reference sequence). The CDR3 DNA sequence: TGTGCCAGCAGCTTGACCGGGACAGGGGGCTATGGCTACACCTTC. Translated: CASSLTGTGGYGYTF.

The chain recombines TRBV5-1 with TRBJ2-2, with D tentatively TRBD1 (5 bases). Deletions cut 0 bases from V and 5 bases from J, with 8 bases between. The CDR3 covers 14 residues. Germline V lookup: CDR1 SGHRS, CDR2 YFSETQ. The CDR3 spells CASSLAPGTGELFF. CDR3 in DNA: TGCGCCAGCAGCTTGGCTCCAGGGACCGGGGAGCTGTTTTTT.

For this clone: One junction end does not reproduce the germline sequence, and a read error may be involved. This chain connects TRBV27 to TRBJ1-2; D might be TRBD1 (5 bases). The CDR3 has 17 amino acids. Germline loops: CDR1 MNHEY, CDR2 SMNVEV (reference sequence). The CDR3 DNA sequence: TGTGCCAGCAGTCTATCCGGAGGGGCCCCAGCTAACTATGGCTACACCTTC. Protein product: CASSLSGGAPANYGYTF.

The chain combines TRBV4-1 with TRBJ2-1; 8 bases are shared with TRBD2. CDR3 size: 17 residues. V was clipped by 1 base and J by 8 bases; unmatched bases: 13. Germline V CDR1 and CDR2: MGHRA, YSYEKL. CDR3 protein: CASSQGGTRRIKDEQFF. Here the CDR3 DNA reads TGCGCCAGCAGCCAAGGAGGGACTAGGAGGATCAAAGATGAGCAGTTCTTC.

The gene calls are TRBV28 and TRBJ2-7; the match to TRBD2 covers 11 bases. Trimming removed 3 bases from V and 6 bases from J; junction bases left unmatched: 22. The germline V gene encodes CDR1 MDHEN and CDR2 SYDVKM. The CDR3 covers 20 residues. The CDR3: CASSLRRGRATSGRGSEQYF. In DNA, the CDR3 is TGTGCCAGCAGTTTGAGGCGCGGCAGGGCCACTAGCGGGAGAGGGAGCGAGCAGTACTTC. Supplemented by reference TRBV28 and TRBJ2-7, the full variable domain reads DVKVTQSSRYLVKRTGEKVFLECVQDMDHENMFWYRQDPGLGLRLIYFSYDVKMKEKGDIPEGYSVSREKKERFSLILESASTNQTSMYLCASSLRRGRATSGRGSEQYFGPGTRLTVT.

This chain uses TRBV7-2 with TRBJ2-7; D is uncertain. Trimming stripped 0 bases from V and 2 bases from J, with 5 bases between. Germline CDR1 is SGHTA and CDR2 is FQGNSA. The CDR3 runs to 13 residues. CDR3 amino acids: CASSLAGAYEQYF. The CDR3 DNA reads as TGTGCCAGCAGCTTAGCTGGAGCCTACGAGCAGTACTTC. The whole variable domain, filled in from reference TRBV7-2 and TRBJ2-7, reads GAGVSQSPSNKVTEKGKDVELRCDPISGHTALYWYRQSLGQGLEFLIYFQGNSAPDKSGLPSDRFSAERTGGSVSTLTIQRTQQEDSAVYLCASSLAGAYEQYFGPGTRLTVT.

The chain employs TRBV30 and TRBJ1-3; D ambiguous. This CDR3 is 12 amino acids long. The V gene lost 2 bases and the J gene lost 8 bases, with 10 bases spanning the gap. Per germline, CDR1 GTSNPN and CDR2 SVGIG (reference sequence). CDR3 nucleotide sequence: TGTGCCTGGAGTTTCTCCGGAGACACCATATATTTT. It codes for CAWSFSGDTIYF.

This chain joins TRBV10-1 and TRBJ1-2; D is unresolved. V shed 0 bases and J shed 4 bases, with 6 bases lying between them. The CDR3 length is 13 residues. Germline CDR1 and CDR2: WNHNN and SYGVQD (reference sequence). The CDR3 DNA reads as TGCGCCAGCAGTGAGTCGGGCAGCTATGGCTACACCTTC. Translating gives CASSESGSYGYTF.

The V gene is TRBV5-4, the J gene TRBJ2-1; D is undetermined. Trimming took off 0 bases at V and 4 bases at J, with 5 bases between the two ends. The CDR3 spans 13 residues. Germline V gene lookup returns CDR1 SGHNT and CDR2 YYREEE (reference sequence). In nucleotides, the CDR3 is TGTGCCAGCAGCTTGGAGAGATACAATGAGCAGTTCTTC. It encodes CASSLERYNEQFF.

The CDR3 sequence: CASSSTGEGYEQYF. CDR3 sequence (DNA): TGTGCCAGCAGCTCGACAGGGGAGGGCTACGAGCAGTACTTC. The rearrangement joins TRBV7-9 to TRBJ2-7; TRBD1 is a possible D gene (8 bases). With 4 bases removed from V and 3 bases from J, the gap between germline ends came to 13 bases. Germline V gives CDR1 SEHNR, CDR2 FQNEAQ (reference sequence). The CDR3 sequence is 14 residues long.

The chain uses TRBV19 and TRBJ2-7; 14 bases match TRBD2. The germline gives CDR1 LNHDA, CDR2 SQIVND (reference sequence). The CDR3 is made up of 15 amino acids. The ends lost 2 bases at V and 5 bases at J; junction bases unmatched: 2. The CDR3 bases are TGTGCCAGTAGTATATCGGGACTAGCGGGAGACGAGCAGTACTTC. It yields the protein CASSISGLAGDEQYF. The full variable domain, with the rest looked up from reference TRBV19 and TRBJ2-7, is DGGITQSPKYLFRKEGQNVTLSCEQNLNHDAMYWYRQDPGQGLRLIYYSQIVNDFQKGDIAEGYSVSREKKESFPLTVTSAQKNPTAFYLCASSISGLAGDEQYFGPGTRLTVT.

This rearrangement joins TRBV7-9 to TRBJ2-1; weak D call: TRBD1 (6 bases). Germline V gene sequence: CDR1 SEHNR, CDR2 FQNEAQ (reference sequence). The V end was cut by 6 bases, the J end by 6 bases, with 12 bases between. CDR3 length equals 13 residues. The CDR3 reads CASSHNRVNEQFF. Written as DNA, the CDR3 is TGTGCCAGCAGTCACAACAGGGTCAATGAGCAGTTCTTC.

This CDR3 is CASSPAGATADTQYF. The CDR3 region has the DNA TGTGCCAGCAGCCCAGCGGGGGCGACGGCAGATACGCAGTATTTT. The rearrangement links TRBV9 to TRBJ2-3; 8 bases match TRBD2. The V and J ends lost 4 bases and 4 bases, in that order; junction bases with no gene match: 8. Germline V lookup: CDR1 SGDLS, CDR2 YYNGEE. This CDR3 region has 15 residues.